The rows below give T cell receptor beta chains drawn from one sample of a study of T-cell memory formation after mild COVID-19. TCRdb fed the 5' RACE reads into MiXCR, producing one record per CDR3 protein. The table lists some 290,000 distinct CDR3 sequences, about 16% of them singletons, with more than 20% in the top ten. Sequenced material: PBMCs or a T cell subset sorted from them (not recorded which). The receptor set was obtained from a young man who had mild COVID-19 (a few samples of this study predate the infection). Cell type and time point are not known. Both conserved end residues are part of each CDR3. A D gene is named only where the DNA matches it firmly. Part of the rows lack a size; the others show once, few, many or a class for expanded clones.

-,few,TRBJ1-2,TRBV29-1,CSVENRGDYGYTF,TGCAGCGTTGAGAACCGGGGGGATTATGGCTACACCTTC
TRBD2,-,TRBJ2-3,TRBV5-1,CASSLTSGGFTDTQYF,TGCGCCAGCAGCTTGACTAGCGGGGGGTTCACAGATACGCAGTATTTT
-,-,TRBJ2-6,TRBV12-3/TRBV12-4,CASSRSGANVLTF,TGTGCCAGCAGTCGATCTGGGGCCAACGTCCTGACTTTC
-,few,TRBJ2-1,TRBV7-2,CASSRLGSYNEQFF,TGTGCCAGCAGCCGCCTTGGCTCCTACAATGAGCAGTTCTTC
-,few,TRBJ2-2,TRBV7-6,CASSSVEGAGGELFF,TGTGCCAGCAGCTCCGTGGAGGGGGCAGGCGGGGAGCTGTTTTTT
-,few,TRBJ2-3,TRBV24-1,CATSSSGSTDTQYF,TGTGCCACCAGTAGCAGCGGCAGCACAGATACGCAGTATTTT
-,-,TRBJ1-1,TRBV12-3/TRBV12-4,CASSIRVRITEAFF,TGTGCCAGCAGTATTAGGGTGAGGATCACTGAAGCTTTCTTT
TRBD1,once,TRBJ1-5,TRBV20-1,CSAGRTGNDQPQHF,TGCAGTGCTGGAAGGACAGGGAACGATCAGCCCCAGCATTTT
-,-,TRBJ2-3,TRBV29-1,CSVEDLGSPTDTQYF,TGCAGCGTTGAAGATCTTGGGTCCCCGACAGATACGCAGTATTTT
TRBD2,few,TRBJ2-1,TRBV19,CASSLGWTSGHNEQFF,TGTGCCAGTAGTCTCGGGTGGACTAGCGGGCACAATGAGCAGTTCTTC
-,few,TRBJ2-1,TRBV5-1,CASSLGAGTNEQFF,TGCGCCAGCAGCTTGGGCGCGGGGACAAATGAGCAGTTCTTC
TRBD1,-,TRBJ2-2,TRBV6-6,CASTLDRVAGELFF,TGTGCCAGCACCTTAGACAGGGTCGCCGGGGAGCTGTTTTTT
-,few,TRBJ1-1,TRBV3-1,CASSQWVLNTEAFF,TGTGCCAGCAGCCAATGGGTACTGAACACTGAAGCTTTCTTT
TRBD1,-,TRBJ2-3,TRBV12-5,CASGRDRVTDTQYF,TGTGCTAGTGGCCGGGACAGGGTGACAGATACGCAGTATTTT
-,-,TRBJ2-1,TRBV28,CASTSPNPNEQFF,TGTGCCAGCACCAGTCCAAATCCCAATGAGCAGTTCTTC
TRBD2,-,TRBJ2-3,TRBV14,CASSQTGGSRADTQYF,TGTGCCAGCAGCCAGACGGGGGGATCGAGGGCAGATACGCAGTATTTT
-,many,TRBJ2-1,TRBV24-1,CATSGQGGRYEQFF,TGTGCCACCAGTGGGCAGGGGGGCCGGTATGAGCAGTTCTTC
-,few,TRBJ2-1,TRBV14,CASSQDWQENEQFF,TGTGCCAGCAGCCAAGATTGGCAGGAGAATGAGCAGTTCTTC
-,few,TRBJ1-1,TRBV5-5,CASTWGRNTEAFF,TGTGCCAGCACCTGGGGTCGGAACACTGAAGCTTTCTTT
-,few,TRBJ1-1,TRBV6-5,CASRDLTMNTEAFF,TGTGCCAGCAGAGACTTGACCATGAACACTGAAGCTTTCTTT
-,-,TRBJ2-7,TRBV27,CASSFGRGLTYEQYF,TGTGCCAGCAGTTTTGGCAGGGGCCTAACCTACGAGCAGTACTTC
-,-,TRBJ1-3,TRBV29-1,CSVDGSLGNTIYF,TGCAGCGTTGATGGGAGTCTCGGAAACACCATATATTTT
TRBD1,few,TRBJ2-7,TRBV5-1,CASSSTGAAVYEQYF,TGCGCCAGCAGCTCCACAGGGGCGGCGGTCTACGAGCAGTACTTC
-,few,TRBJ2-7,TRBV4-3,CASSQESPGSSYEQYF,TGCGCCAGCAGCCAAGAGAGCCCAGGTTCCTCCTACGAGCAGTACTTC
-,few,TRBJ1-2,TRBV11-2,CASSFDPGGGYTF,TGTGCCAGCAGCTTCGACCCGGGAGGTGGCTACACCTTC
-,few,TRBJ2-1,TRBV12-3/TRBV12-4,CASSSSSKAEQFF,TGTGCCAGCAGTTCCTCTTCTAAGGCTGAGCAGTTCTTC
-,-,TRBJ2-7,TRBV6-5,CASTGSANYEQYF,TGTGCCAGCACCGGCTCAGCTAACTACGAGCAGTACTTC
-,few,TRBJ2-5,TRBV4-3,CASSHVRGYETQYF,TGCGCCAGCAGCCATGTAAGGGGATACGAGACCCAGTACTTC
TRBD1,-,TRBJ1-2,TRBV6-5,CASSYSKPRTGHYGYTF,TGTGCCAGCAGTTACTCGAAGCCAAGGACAGGCCACTATGGCTACACCTTC
-,-,TRBJ2-4,TRBV7-9,CASSRQGKRAKNIQYF,TGTGCCAGCAGCCGTCAGGGAAAGAGGGCCAAAAACATTCAGTACTTC
-,-,TRBJ1-2,TRBV5-1,CASSLDTTVGIYGYTF,TGCGCCAGCAGCTTGGATACAACAGTGGGTATCTATGGCTACACCTTC
-,-,TRBJ2-4,TRBV6-6,CASSYGVGLLAKNIQYF,TGTGCCAGCAGTTACGGGGTGGGGTTACTAGCCAAAAACATTCAGTACTTC
TRBD2,-,TRBJ2-3,TRBV7-3,CASSILGLAADTQYF,TGTGCCAGCAGCATCTTGGGACTAGCGGCAGATACGCAGTATTTT
-,few,TRBJ2-1,TRBV10-3,CAIRPGPQNEQFF,TGTGCCATCAGGCCGGGGCCCCAAAATGAGCAGTTCTTC
-,-,TRBJ1-6,TRBV6-1,CASSEGNRLTGSPLHF,TGTGCCAGCAGTGAGGGAAACAGGTTAACCGGATCACCCCTCCACTTT
-,-,TRBJ2-7,TRBV10-3,CAISQDKSSYEQYF,TGTGCCATCAGTCAGGACAAGAGCTCCTACGAGCAGTACTTC
TRBD1,few,TRBJ2-7,TRBV5-1,CASSTRQGAYEQYF,TGCGCCAGCAGCACCCGACAGGGGGCCTACGAGCAGTACTTC
TRBD2,-,TRBJ2-3,TRBV7-9,CASSQTGTSGDHTDTQYF,TGTGCCAGCAGCCAGACTGGGACTAGCGGGGACCACACAGATACGCAGTATTTT
-,many,TRBJ1-1,TRBV7-2,CASSLTPDREAFF,TGTGCCAGCAGCTTGACTCCCGACCGCGAAGCTTTCTTT
-,few,TRBJ2-7,TRBV10-3,CAIGDRSTSYEQYF,TGTGCCATCGGAGACAGATCGACCTCCTACGAGCAGTACTTC
TRBD1,-,TRBJ1-5,TRBV12-3/TRBV12-4,CASSNLRGQGQPQHF,TGTGCCAGCAGCAACCTCAGGGGGCAGGGTCAGCCCCAGCATTTT
-,few,TRBJ2-1,TRBV7-9,CASIRPGANEQFF,TGTGCCAGCATAAGGCCGGGGGCCAATGAGCAGTTCTTC
-,-,TRBJ1-1,TRBV11-2,CASSSGEAFF,TGTGCCAGCAGCTCAGGGGAAGCTTTCTTT
-,few,TRBJ1-2,TRBV3-1,CASSRGPTFSGYTF,TGTGCCAGCAGCCGGGGCCCCACGTTTTCTGGCTACACCTTC
TRBD1,-,TRBJ1-3,TRBV7-8,CASSKRQGLSGNTIYF,TGTGCCAGCAGCAAACGACAGGGGCTCTCTGGAAACACCATATATTTT
TRBD1,few,TRBJ2-7,TRBV6-2/TRBV6-3,CASRQTGTGEQYF,TGTGCCAGCAGACAGACAGGGACAGGAGAGCAGTACTTC
-,many,TRBJ2-2,TRBV21-1,CASSKALAGNTGELFF,TGTGCCAGCAGCAAAGCGCTAGCGGGGAACACCGGGGAGCTGTTTTTT
TRBD1,many,TRBJ2-7,TRBV7-7,CASSQTGGATSEQYF,TGTGCCAGCAGTCAGACAGGGGGCGCGACCAGCGAGCAGTACTTC